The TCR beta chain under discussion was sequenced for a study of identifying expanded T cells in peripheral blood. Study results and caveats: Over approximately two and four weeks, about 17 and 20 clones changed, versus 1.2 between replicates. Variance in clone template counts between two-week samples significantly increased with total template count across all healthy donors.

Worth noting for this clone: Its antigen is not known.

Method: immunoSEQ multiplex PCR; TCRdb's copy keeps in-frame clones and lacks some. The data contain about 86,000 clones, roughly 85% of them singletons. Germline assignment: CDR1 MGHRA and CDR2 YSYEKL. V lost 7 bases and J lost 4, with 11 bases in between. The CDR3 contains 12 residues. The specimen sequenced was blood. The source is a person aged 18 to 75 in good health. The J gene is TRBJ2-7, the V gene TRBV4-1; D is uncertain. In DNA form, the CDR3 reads TGCGCCAGCACTGGACCTTCTTACGAGCAGTACTTC. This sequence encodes CASTGPSYEQYF.